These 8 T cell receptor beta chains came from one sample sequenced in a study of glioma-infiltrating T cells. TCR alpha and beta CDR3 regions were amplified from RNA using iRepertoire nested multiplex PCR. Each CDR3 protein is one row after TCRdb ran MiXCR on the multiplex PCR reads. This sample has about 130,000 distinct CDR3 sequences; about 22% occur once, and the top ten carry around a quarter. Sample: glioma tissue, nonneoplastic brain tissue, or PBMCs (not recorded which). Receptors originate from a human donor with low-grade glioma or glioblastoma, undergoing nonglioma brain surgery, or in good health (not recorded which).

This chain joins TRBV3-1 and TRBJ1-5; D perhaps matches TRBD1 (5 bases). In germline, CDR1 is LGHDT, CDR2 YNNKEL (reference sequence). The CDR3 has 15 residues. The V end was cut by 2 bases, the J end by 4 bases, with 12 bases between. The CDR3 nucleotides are TGTGCCAGCAGCCAAACCGGGGGAGTAAATCAGCCCCAGCATTTT. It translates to CASSQTGGVNQPQHF.

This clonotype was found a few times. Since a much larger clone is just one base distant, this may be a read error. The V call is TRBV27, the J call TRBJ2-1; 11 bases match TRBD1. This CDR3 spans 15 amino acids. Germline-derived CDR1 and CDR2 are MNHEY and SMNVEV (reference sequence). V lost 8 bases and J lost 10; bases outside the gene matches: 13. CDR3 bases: TGTGCCAGCTCCAAGGGGGGACAGGGGGTGCGCGAGCAGTTCTTC. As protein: CASSKGGQGVREQFF.

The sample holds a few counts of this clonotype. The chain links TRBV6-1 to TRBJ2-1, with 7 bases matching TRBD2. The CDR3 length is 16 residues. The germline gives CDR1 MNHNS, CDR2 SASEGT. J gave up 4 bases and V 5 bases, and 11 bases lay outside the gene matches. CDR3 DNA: TGTGCCAGCAGTCAGCACTACTCCGGGGGGTACAATGAGCAGTTCTTC. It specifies CASSQHYSGGYNEQFF.

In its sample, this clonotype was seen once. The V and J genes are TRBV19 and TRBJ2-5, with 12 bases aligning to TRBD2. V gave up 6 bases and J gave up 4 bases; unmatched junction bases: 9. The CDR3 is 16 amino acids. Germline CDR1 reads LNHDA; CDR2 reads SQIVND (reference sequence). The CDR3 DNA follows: TGTGCCAGTAGGAGGACTAGCGGGACCCAGGGAGAGACCCAGTACTTC. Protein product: CASRRTSGTQGETQYF.

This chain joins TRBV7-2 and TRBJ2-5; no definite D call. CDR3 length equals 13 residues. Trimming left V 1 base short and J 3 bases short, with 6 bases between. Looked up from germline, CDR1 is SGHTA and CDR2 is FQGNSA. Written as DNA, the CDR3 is TGTGCCAGCAGCTTAGTTGCGGAAGAGACCCAGTACTTC. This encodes CASSLVAEETQYF.

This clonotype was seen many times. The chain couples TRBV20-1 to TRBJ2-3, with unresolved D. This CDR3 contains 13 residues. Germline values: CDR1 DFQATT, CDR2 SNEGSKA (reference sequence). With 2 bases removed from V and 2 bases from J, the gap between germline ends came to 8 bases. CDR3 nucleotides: TGCAGTGCTAGAAGGCTACACACAGATACGCAGTATTTT. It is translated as CSARRLHTDTQYF.

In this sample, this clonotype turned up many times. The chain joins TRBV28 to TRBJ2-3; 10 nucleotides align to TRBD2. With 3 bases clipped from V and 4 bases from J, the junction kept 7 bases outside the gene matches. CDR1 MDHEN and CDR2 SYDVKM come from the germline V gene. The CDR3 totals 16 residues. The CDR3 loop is CASSFRASGGADTQYF. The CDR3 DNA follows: TGTGCCAGCAGTTTTCGGGCTAGCGGGGGAGCAGATACGCAGTATTTT.

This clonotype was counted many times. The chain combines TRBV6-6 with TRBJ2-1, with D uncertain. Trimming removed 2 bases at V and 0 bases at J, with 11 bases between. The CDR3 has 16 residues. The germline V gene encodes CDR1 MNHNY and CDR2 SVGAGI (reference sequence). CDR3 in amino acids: CASSYNGHPSYNEQFF. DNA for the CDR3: TGTGCCAGCAGTTACAATGGGCACCCCTCCTACAATGAGCAGTTCTTC.